The clone carrying this T cell receptor beta chain was observed a few times. Its antigen is as yet unknown. The data were taken from a study of T-cell reconstitution after alpha-beta-depleted transplantation in children. Study observations and caveats: Reportedly, alpha-beta T cells present about two months post-transplant originated from several hundred expanded clones of graft origin. Some patients' high day-60 TCRbeta diversity was traced to surviving recipient T cells and thymic progenitors.

CDR1 is SGDLS, CDR2 YYNGEE, per germline. The CDR3 covers 18 residues. The V gene lost 4 bases and the J gene lost 4 bases, with 26 bases spanning the gap. Researchers prepared the TCRbeta library using unique molecular identifiers, the study reports. Via MiXCR, TCRdb re-called the PCR reads, giving one row per CDR3 protein. Among 500,000 to 650,000 distinct CDR3 sequences listed, around 13% were seen once. Sequencing used PBMCs, mostly from graft donor cells, obtained 360 days after TCRalphabeta/CD19-depleted stem cell transplant. V gene TRBV9 combines with J gene TRBJ1-2; tentative D call: TRBD1 (5 bases). This TCR derives from a male patient younger than 18 who had a stem cell transplant for acute myeloid leukemia, so the T cells may come from the graft donor. DNA for the CDR3: TGTGCCAGCAGCCGCTCTTGGACAACCCCTTCCAAATTCTATGGCTACACCTTC. Its protein product is CASSRSWTTPSKFYGYTF. Supplemented by reference TRBV9 and TRBJ1-2, the full variable domain reads DSGVTQTPKHLITATGQRVTLRCSPRSGDLSVYWYQQSLDQGLQFLIQYYNGEERAKGNILERFSAQQFPDLHSELNLSSLELGDSALYFCASSRSWTTPSKFYGYTFGSGTRLTVV.